This T cell receptor (beta chain) comes out of a study of response to subunit inactivated influenza vaccine (dated by TCRdb to about 2018). Broadly, across the study: Deep quantitative profiling of the T cell receptor repertoire was used in the study to follow responses to a trivalent subunit inactivated influenza vaccine. Overall study outcomes, separate from this receptor: According to the authors, only a limited number of new T cells may be recruited by each seasonal influenza vaccination.

The library was produced with RT-PCR. Data came from an Illumina HiSeq 2500. TCRdb reprocessing: public reads trimmed at Q25 with fastp, clones called with MiXCR, in-frame beta chains kept. Here each entry gathers all rows of one CDR3 protein and keeps the most common genes and DNA. The sample table records 430,000 or so distinct CDR3 sequences; around 9.9% of these occur just once. In total, the top ten clones hold around 12% of the sample. This sample's time point label indicates: 45 days after influenza vaccine administration. The CDR1 and CDR2 encoded by the germline V gene are SGHDT and YYEEEE. V trim: 0 bases; J trim: 7 bases; unmatched bases: 1. From its cysteine to its phenylalanine, the CDR3 spans 15 amino acids. Of the read, only the CDR3 DNA is kept; its 45 bases are in frame from base 1. In this sample, this clonotype turned up many times. There is no known antigen for this receptor. Base-call qualities are not available, and no considerably larger clone is one nucleotide away.

The receptor was derived from a man between 45 and 60 years old who received an inactivated influenza vaccine. Donor details come from another sample of the same person, matched by shared clones. The starting material was PBMCs from blood, obtained 40 to 50 days after vaccination. The chain joins TRBV5-6 to TRBJ2-1; 13 middle bases align to TRBD2. The CDR3 reads as follows: CASSLGTSGSNEQFF. Read as DNA, the sequence is TGTGCCAGCAGCTTGGGGACTAGCGGGAGTAATGAGCAGTTCTTC. With the portions outside the CDR3 filled from the reference TRBV5-6 and TRBJ2-1 genes, the complete variable region becomes DAGVTQSPTHLIKTRGQQVTLRCSPKSGHDTVSWYQQALGQGPQFIFQYYEEEERQRGNFPDRFSGHQFPNYSSELNVNALLLGDSALYLCASSLGTSGSNEQFFGPGTRLTVL.